This entry concerns a single T cell receptor beta chain. This sample was included in a study of regulatory dendritic cells for organ transplantation. Trimming at V came to 4 bases and at J to 3 bases, leaving 9 bases not matched to a gene. The CDR3 loop spans 15 amino acids. Germline loops: CDR1 SGHKS, CDR2 YYEKEE (reference sequence). Only in-frame clones appear in the TCRdb table, and some are missing; sequencing was by immunoSEQ multiplex PCR. The table has 20,000 to 25,000 clones, 74% seen once. The clonotype was recovered from a human donor in good health. Sequences were obtained from memory CD4+ T cells from blood. The subset denotes: CD45RO+ memory T cells. The V gene is TRBV5-5, the J gene TRBJ2-7; 8 bases line up with TRBD1. The DNA for the CDR3 is TGTGCCAGCAGCAAATTGCCGGGACAGGACTACGAGCAGTACTTC. Protein: CASSKLPGQDYEQYF.